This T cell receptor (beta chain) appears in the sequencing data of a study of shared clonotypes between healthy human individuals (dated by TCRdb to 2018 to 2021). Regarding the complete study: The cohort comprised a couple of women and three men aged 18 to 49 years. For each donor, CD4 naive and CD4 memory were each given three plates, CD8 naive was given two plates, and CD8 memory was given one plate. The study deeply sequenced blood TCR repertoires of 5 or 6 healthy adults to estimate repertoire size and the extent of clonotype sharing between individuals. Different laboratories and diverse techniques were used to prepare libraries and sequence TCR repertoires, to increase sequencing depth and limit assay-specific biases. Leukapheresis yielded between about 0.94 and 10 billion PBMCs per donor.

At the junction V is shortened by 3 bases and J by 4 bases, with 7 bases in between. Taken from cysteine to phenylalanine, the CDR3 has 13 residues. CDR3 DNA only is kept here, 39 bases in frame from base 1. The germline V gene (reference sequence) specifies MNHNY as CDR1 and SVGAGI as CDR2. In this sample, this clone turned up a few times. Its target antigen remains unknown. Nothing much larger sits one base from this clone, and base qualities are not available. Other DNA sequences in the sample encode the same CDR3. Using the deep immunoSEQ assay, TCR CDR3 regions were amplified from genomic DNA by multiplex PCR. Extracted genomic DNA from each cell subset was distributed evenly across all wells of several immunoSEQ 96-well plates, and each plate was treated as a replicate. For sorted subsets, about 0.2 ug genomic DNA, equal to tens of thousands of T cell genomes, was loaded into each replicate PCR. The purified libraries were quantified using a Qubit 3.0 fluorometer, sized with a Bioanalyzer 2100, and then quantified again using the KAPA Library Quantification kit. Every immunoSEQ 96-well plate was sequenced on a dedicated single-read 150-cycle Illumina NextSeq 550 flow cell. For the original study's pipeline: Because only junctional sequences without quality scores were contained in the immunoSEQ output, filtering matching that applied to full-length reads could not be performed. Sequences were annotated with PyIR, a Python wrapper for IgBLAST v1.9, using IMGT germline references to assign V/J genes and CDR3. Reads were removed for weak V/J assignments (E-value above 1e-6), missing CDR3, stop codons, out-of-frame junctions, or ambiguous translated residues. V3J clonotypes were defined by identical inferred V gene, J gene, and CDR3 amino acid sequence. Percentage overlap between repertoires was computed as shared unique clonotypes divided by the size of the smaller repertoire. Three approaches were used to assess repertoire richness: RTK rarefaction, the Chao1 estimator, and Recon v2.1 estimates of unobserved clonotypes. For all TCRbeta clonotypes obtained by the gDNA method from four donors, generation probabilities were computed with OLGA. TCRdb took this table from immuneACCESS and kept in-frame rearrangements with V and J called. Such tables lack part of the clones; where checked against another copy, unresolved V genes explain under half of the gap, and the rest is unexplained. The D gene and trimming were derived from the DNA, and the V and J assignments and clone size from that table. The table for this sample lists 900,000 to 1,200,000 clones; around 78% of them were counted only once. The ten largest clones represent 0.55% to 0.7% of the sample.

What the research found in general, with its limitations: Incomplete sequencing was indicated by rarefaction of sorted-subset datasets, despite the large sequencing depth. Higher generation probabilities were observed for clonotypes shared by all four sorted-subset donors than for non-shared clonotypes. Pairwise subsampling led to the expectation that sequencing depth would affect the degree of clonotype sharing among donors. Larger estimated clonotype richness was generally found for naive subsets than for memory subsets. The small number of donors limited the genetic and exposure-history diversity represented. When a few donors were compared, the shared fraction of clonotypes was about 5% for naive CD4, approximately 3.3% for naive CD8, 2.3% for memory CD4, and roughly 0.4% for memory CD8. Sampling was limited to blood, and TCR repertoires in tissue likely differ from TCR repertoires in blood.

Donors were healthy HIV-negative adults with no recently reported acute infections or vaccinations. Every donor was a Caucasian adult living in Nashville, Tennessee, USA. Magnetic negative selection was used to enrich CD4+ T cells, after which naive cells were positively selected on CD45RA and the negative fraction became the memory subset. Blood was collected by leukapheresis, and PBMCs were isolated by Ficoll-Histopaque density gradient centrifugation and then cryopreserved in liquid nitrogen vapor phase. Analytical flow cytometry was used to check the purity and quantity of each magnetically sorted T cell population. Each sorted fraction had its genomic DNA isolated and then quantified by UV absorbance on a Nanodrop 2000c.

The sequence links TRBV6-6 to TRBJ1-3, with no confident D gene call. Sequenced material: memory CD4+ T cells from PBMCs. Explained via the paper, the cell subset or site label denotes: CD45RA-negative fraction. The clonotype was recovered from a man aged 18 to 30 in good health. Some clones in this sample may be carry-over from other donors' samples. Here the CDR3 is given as CASSYGSGNTIYF. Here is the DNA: TGTGCCAGCAGTTATGGTTCCGGAAACACCATATATTTT.